This T cell receptor (beta chain) was found in a study of cytomegalovirus exposure and HLA in healthy donors. Study information: Later, an analysis reported that the approximately 120 validation repertoires had used the same platform as the approximately 690 first-cohort repertoires.

Notes on the study in general: The study labeled fewer than 200 TCR beta chains cytomegalovirus-associated. TCR clusters originating in the first cohort tended to co-occur in the roughly 130 validation repertoires, according to a later analysis.

A note on this clone: Its antigen is currently unknown.

Germline V gene sequence: CDR1 PRHDT, CDR2 FYEKMQ (reference sequence). V was pared by 4 bases and J by 1 base, with 7 bases of the junction left unmatched. This CDR3 comprises 16 residues. Libraries were prepared by immunoSEQ multiplex PCR; TCRdb keeps only in-frame clonotypes and omits some of them. The data contain some 260,000 clones, less than 95% of them singletons. Among the 110 or so subjects of the validation cohort, separate from the 666-subject first cohort, were the donors. Sequenced: PBMCs. The rearrangement uses TRBV13 and TRBJ2-1; 7 nucleotides agree with TRBD1. The clonotype comes from a woman in her 30s in good health and CMV-seronegative. CDR3 amino acids: CASSSRDRASYNEQFF. As DNA, the CDR3 is TGTGCCAGCAGCTCCCGAGACAGGGCTTCCTACAATGAGCAGTTCTTC.